The text below deals with one T cell receptor (beta chain). Its antigen is currently not known. No clone much larger than this one lies a single base away; base qualities are absent. This sample was taken from a study of blood T cell repertoires in COVID-19 (TCRdb year 2020). For context, the study as a whole: The collaborator samples originated in the United States, Italy and Spain and spanned the acute and convalescent phases of COVID-19. Samples came from the ongoing ImmuneRACE study (first 160 participants) plus 1,254 subjects from 6 global collaborators. Subjects who had been exposed to COVID-19, were actively infected with it, or had recovered from it provided the deeply sampled blood TCRbeta repertoires that made up the dataset. Where available, HLA class I and class II types were obtained from metadata supplied by the sample provider rather than from assay-based typing. The prospective study material was composed of cDNA or gDNA derived from T cells, B-cell-depleted T cells, or PBMCs. The sample metadata nearly always contained a de-identified subject ID, COVID-19 status, age in years and sex. The repertoires were made available in a free public database intended to serve as a resource for research on the immune response to SARS-CoV-2. Paper-wide results and their limitations: Clinical and demographic metadata were provided uncurated, with the amount varying by source and participant.

CDR1 and CDR2, looked up from the germline V gene (reference sequence), are MNHEY and SMNVEV. Including cysteine and phenylalanine, the CDR3 has 13 amino acids. Of all the DNA, just the CDR3 is kept, 39 bases in frame from base 1. The trim is 2 bases for V and 2 bases for J, with a gap of 7 bases between the germline ends. Enrolling through a virtual design, the prospective study's participants ranged in age from about 18 to 89 years and lived across approximately 25 United States geographic areas. Cohort assignment in the prospective study relied on participant-reported clinical history from a screening survey and a study questionnaire. In the prospective study, mobile phlebotomists collected whole blood, serum and a nasopharyngeal or oropharyngeal swab from each participant. Prospective study participants could optionally give additional blood draws and questionnaires over a 2-month period. Blood samples from the prospective study were shipped frozen or at room temperature prior to DNA extraction.

TCRbeta CDR3 regions were amplified from genomic DNA using the immunoSEQ Assay, a bias-controlled multiplex PCR. The paper's processing steps were these. Nucleated cell counts per sample were estimated from amplification of reference gene primers within the assay. Sequence reads were collapsed and filtered to measure the absolute abundance of every unique TCRbeta CDR3 rearrangement. For each sample, productive Simpson clonality was calculated as the square root of Simpson's diversity index across productive rearrangements. The table was pulled from immuneACCESS by TCRdb, which kept in-frame rearrangements only. Such tables lose some clones; where checked, under half of the loss comes from unresolved V genes, and the rest has no known cause. V and J calls and clone size come straight from that table; D and trimming were deduced from the DNA. For this sample there are about 270,000 clones; 80% to 90% appear just once. The top ten hold 4.1% of the sample.

Sequenced sample: PBMCs or T cells enriched from blood (not recorded which). The TCR originated in a woman aged 25 to 39 with acute COVID-19. This sequence uses TRBV27 and TRBJ2-7, and perhaps TRBD1 as D gene, on 6 matching bases. This receptor has the CDR3 CASSLRTAYEQYF. At the DNA level, the sequence is TGTGCCAGCAGTTTAAGGACAGCCTACGAGCAGTACTTC.